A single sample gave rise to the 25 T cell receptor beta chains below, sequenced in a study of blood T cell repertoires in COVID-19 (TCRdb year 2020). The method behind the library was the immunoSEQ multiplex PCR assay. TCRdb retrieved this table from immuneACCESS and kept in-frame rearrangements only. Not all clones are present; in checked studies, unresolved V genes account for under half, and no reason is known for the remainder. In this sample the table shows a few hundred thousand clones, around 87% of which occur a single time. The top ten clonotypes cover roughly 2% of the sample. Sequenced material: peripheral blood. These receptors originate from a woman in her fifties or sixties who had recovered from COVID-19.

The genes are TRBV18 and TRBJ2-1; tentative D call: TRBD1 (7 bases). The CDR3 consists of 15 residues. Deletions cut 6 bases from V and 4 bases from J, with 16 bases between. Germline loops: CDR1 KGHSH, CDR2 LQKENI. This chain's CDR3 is CASSLHQGGYNEQFF. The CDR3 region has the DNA TGTGCCAGCTCCCTTCACCAGGGGGGATACAATGAGCAGTTCTTC.

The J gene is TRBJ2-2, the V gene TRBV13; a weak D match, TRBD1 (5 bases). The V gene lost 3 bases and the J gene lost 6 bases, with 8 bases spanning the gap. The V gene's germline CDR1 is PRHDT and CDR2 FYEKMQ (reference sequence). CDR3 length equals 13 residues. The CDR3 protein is CASSFSRAGELFF. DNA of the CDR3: TGTGCCAGCAGCTTTTCCAGGGCCGGGGAGCTGTTTTTT.

The CDR3 is CASSSQGDGNTIYF. The CDR3 coding sequence is TGCGCCAGCAGCTCTCAGGGGGACGGAAACACCATATATTTT. The chain has TRBV5-1 and TRBJ1-3, with 7 bases matching TRBD1. CDR1 is SGHRS and CDR2 is YFSETQ in the germline V gene. The CDR3 extends over 14 amino acids. Trimming cost V 3 bases and J 4 bases; bases outside gene matches: 4.

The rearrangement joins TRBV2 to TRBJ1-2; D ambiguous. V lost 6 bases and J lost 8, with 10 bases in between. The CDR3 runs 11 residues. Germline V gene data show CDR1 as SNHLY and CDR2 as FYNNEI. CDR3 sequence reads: CASSLSVGYTF. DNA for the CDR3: TGTGCCAGCAGCCTGTCGGTAGGCTACACCTTC.

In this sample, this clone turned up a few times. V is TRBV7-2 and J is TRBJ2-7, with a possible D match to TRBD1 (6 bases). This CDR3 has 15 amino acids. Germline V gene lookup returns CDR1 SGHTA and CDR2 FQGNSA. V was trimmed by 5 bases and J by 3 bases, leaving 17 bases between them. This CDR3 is CASSHPQTGNYEQYF. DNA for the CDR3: TGTGCCAGCAGCCACCCCCAGACAGGCAACTACGAGCAGTACTTC.

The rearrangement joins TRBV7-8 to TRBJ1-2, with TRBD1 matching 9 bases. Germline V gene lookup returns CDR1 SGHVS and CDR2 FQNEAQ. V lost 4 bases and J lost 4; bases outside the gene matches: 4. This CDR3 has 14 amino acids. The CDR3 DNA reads TGTGCCAGCAGCTCAACAGGGGGCATCTATGGCTACACCTTC. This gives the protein CASSSTGGIYGYTF.

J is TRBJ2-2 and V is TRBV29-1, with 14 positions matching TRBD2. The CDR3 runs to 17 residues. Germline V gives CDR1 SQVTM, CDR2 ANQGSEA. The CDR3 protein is CGATSGGAVAGTGELFF. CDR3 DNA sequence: TGCGGGGCGACTAGCGGGGGGGCCGTCGCGGGAACCGGGGAGCTGTTTTTT.

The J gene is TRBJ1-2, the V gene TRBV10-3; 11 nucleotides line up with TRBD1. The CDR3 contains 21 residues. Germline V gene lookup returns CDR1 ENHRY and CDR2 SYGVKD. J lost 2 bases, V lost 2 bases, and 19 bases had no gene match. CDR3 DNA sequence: TGTGCCATCAGTGAGGCGAAAACCACCGGGACAGGGGGTCTAATAAACTATGGCTACACCTTC. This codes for CAISEAKTTGTGGLINYGYTF.

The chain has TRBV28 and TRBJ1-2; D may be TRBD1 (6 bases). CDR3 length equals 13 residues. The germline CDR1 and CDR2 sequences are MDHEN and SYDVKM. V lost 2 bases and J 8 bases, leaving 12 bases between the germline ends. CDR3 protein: CASSLEGERGYTF. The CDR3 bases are TGTGCCAGCAGTTTAGAGGGGGAACGAGGCTACACCTTC.

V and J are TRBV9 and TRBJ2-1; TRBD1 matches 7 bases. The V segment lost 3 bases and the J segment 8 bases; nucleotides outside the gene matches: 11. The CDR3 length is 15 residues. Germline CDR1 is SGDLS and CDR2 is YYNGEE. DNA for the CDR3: TGTGCCAGCAGCGAAACCCCAGGGGGACACGATGAGCAGTTCTTC. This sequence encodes CASSETPGGHDEQFF. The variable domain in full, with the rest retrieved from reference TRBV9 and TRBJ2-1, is DSGVTQTPKHLITATGQRVTLRCSPRSGDLSVYWYQQSLDQGLQFLIQYYNGEERAKGNILERFSAQQFPDLHSELNLSSLELGDSALYFCASSETPGGHDEQFFGPGTRLTVL.

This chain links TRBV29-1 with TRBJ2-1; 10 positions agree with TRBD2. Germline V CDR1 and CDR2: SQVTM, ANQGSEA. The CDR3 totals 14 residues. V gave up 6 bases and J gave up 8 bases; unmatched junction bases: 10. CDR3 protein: CSVALAGADHEQFF. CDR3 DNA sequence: TGCAGCGTCGCCCTAGCGGGGGCGGACCATGAGCAGTTCTTC.

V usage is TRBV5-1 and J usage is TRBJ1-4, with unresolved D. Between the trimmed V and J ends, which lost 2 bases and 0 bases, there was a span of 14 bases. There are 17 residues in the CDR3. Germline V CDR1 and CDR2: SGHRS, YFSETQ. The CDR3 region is CASSLLGLPATNEKLFF. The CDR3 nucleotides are TGCGCCAGCAGCTTACTAGGCCTACCTGCAACTAATGAAAAACTGTTTTTT. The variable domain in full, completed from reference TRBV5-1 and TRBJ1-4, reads KAGVTQTPRYLIKTRGQQVTLSCSPISGHRSVSWYQQTPGQGLQFLFEYFSETQRNKGNFPGRFSGRQFSNSRSEMNVSTLELGDSALYLCASSLLGLPATNEKLFFGSGTQLSVL.

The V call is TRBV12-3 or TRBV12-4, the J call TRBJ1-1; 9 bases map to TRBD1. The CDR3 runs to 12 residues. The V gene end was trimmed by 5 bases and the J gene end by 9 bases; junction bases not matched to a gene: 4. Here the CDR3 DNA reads TGTGCCAGCAGTGGGACAGGGTGGCAAGCTTTCTTT. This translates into CASSGTGWQAFF.

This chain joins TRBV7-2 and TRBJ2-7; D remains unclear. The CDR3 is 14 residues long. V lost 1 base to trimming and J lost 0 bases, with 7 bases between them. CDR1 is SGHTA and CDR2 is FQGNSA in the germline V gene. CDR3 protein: CASSLEVSSYEQYF. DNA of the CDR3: TGTGCCAGCAGCTTAGAAGTCAGCTCCTACGAGCAGTACTTC.

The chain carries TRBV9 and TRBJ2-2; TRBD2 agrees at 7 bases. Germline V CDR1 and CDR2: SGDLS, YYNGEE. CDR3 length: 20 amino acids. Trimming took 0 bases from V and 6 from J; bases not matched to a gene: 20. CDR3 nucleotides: TGTGCCAGCAGCGTAGAGCAGCGGGGCTTCCGGAATCCTTTATCCGGGGAGCTGTTTTTT. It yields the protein CASSVEQRGFRNPLSGELFF.

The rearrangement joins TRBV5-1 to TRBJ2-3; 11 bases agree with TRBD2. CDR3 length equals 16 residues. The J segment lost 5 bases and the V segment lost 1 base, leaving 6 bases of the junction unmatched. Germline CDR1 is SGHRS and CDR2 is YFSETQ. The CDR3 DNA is TGCGCCAGCAGCTTGTACACTAGCGGGAGTCAAGATACGCAGTATTTT. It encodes CASSLYTSGSQDTQYF.

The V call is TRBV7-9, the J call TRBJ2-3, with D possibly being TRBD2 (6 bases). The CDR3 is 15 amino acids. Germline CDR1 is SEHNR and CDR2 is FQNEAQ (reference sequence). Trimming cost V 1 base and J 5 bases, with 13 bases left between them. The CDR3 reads CASSLGWRGVDTQYF. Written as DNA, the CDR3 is TGTGCCAGCAGCTTAGGCTGGCGGGGAGTAGATACGCAGTATTTT.

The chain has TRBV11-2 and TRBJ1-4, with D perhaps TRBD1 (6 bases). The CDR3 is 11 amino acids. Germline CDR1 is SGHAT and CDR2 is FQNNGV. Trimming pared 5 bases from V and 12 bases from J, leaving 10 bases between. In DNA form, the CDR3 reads TGTGCCAGCAGCGCAGGGGCGGAACTGTTTTTT. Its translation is CASSAGAELFF.

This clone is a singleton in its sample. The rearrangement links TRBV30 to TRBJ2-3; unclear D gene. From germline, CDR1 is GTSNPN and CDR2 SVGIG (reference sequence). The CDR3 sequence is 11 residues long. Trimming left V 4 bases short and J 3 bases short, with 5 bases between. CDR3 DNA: TGTGCCTGGACGGTGACAGATACGCAGTATTTT. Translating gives CAWTVTDTQYF.

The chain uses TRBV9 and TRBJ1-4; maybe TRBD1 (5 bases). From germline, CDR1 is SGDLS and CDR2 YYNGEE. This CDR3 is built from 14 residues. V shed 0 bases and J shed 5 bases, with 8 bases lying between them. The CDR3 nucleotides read TGTGCCAGCAGCGTAGCCGCAGGGAATGAAAAACTGTTTTTT. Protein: CASSVAAGNEKLFF.

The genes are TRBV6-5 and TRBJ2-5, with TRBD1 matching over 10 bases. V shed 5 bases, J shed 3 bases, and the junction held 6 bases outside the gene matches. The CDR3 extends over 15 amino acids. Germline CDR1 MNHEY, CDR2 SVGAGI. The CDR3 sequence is CASSRRTGGKETQYF. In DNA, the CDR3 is TGTGCCAGCAGTAGAAGGACAGGGGGGAAAGAGACCCAGTACTTC.

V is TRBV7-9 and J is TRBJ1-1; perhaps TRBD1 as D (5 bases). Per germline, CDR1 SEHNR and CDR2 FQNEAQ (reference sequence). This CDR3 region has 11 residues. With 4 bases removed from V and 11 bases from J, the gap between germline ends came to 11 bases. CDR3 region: CASSSPGGAFF. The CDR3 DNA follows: TGTGCCAGCAGCTCACCGGGGGGGGCTTTCTTT.

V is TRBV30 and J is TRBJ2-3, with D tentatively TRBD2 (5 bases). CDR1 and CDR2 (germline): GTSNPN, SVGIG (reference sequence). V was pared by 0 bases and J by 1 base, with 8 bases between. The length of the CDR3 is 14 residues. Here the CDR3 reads CAWSVPGGTDTQYF. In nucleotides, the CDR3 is TGTGCCTGGAGTGTACCCGGGGGCACAGATACGCAGTATTTT. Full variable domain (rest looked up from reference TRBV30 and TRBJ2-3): SQTIHQWPATLVQPVGSPLSLECTVEGTSNPNLYWYRQAAGRGLQLLFYSVGIGQISSEVPQNLSASRPQDRQFILSSKKLLLSDSGFYLCAWSVPGGTDTQYFGPGTRLTVL.

As DNA, the CDR3 is TGTGCCAGCAGTTACCACAGCCAGCAAAACTATGGCTACACCTTC. Translating it yields CASSYHSQQNYGYTF. This sequence joins TRBV6-6 and TRBJ1-2, with D hard to call. Germline lookup yields CDR1 MNHNY and CDR2 SVGAGI (reference sequence). Between the trimmed V and J ends, which lost 2 bases and 2 bases, there was a span of 12 bases. This CDR3 has 15 amino acids.

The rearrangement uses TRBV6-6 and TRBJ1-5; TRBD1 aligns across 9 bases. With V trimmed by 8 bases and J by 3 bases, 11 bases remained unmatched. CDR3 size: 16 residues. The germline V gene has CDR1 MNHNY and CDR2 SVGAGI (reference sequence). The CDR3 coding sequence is TGTGCCAGCCACCCGGGACAGGGATTTTTCAATCAGCCCCAGCATTTT. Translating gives CASHPGQGFFNQPQHF.